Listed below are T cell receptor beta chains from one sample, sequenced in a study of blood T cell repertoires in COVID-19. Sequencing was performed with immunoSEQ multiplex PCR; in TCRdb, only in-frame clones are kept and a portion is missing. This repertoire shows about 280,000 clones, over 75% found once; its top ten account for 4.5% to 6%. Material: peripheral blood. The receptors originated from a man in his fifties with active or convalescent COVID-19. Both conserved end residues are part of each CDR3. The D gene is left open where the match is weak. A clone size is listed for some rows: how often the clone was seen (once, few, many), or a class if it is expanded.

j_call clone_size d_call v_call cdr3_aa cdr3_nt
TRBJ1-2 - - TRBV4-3 CASSQELRGPPGGYTF TGCGCCAGCAGCCAAGAATTACGTGGGCCGCCGGGGGGCTACACCTTC
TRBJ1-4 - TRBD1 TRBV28 CAAGRGRSGNPNEKLFF TGTGCTGCCGGGAGGGGGCGCTCCGGAAACCCTAATGAAAAACTGTTTTTT
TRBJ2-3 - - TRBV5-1 CASSLTGSDTQYF TGCGCCAGCAGCTTGACAGGGTCAGATACGCAGTATTTT
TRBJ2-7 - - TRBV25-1 CASSEQGIEQYF TGTGCCAGCAGTGAACAGGGAATCGAGCAGTACTTC
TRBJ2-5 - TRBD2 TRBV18 CASSADSAGETETQYF TGTGCCAGCTCGGCCGACTCAGCGGGAGAAACAGAGACCCAGTACTTC
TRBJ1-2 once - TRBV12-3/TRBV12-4 CASSLSGVGGYTF TGTGCCAGCAGCTTATCCGGGGTTGGGGGCTACACCTTC
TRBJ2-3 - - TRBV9 CASSVTGVGTDTQYF TGTGCCAGCAGCGTGACGGGGGTCGGCACAGATACGCAGTATTTT
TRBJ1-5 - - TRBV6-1 CASSMTAGNQPQHF TGTGCCAGCAGCATGACAGCCGGCAATCAGCCCCAGCATTTT
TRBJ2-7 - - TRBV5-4 CASSLRSGTYYEQYF TGTGCCAGCAGCTTGCGGAGCGGAACTTATTACGAGCAGTACTTC
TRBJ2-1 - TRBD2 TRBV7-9 CASSLREGLAGVYNEQFF TGTGCCAGCAGTCTGAGGGAGGGACTAGCGGGTGTATACAATGAGCAGTTCTTC
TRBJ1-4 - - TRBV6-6 CASSWGREKLFF TGTGCCAGCAGCTGGGGACGGGAGAAACTGTTTTTT
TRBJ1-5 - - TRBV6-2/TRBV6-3 CASSGGRLSNQPQHF TGTGCCAGCAGTGGAGGAAGGCTGAGCAATCAGCCCCAGCATTTT
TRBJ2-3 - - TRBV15 CATSRDLTGITDTQYF TGTGCCACCAGCAGAGATTTGACAGGCATCACAGATACGCAGTATTTT
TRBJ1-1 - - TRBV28 CASSEKILGTEAFF TGTGCCAGCAGTGAAAAAATCCTAGGCACTGAAGCTTTCTTT
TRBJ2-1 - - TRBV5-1 CASSLEYISYNEQFF TGCGCCAGCAGCTTGGAGTACATCTCCTACAATGAGCAGTTCTTC
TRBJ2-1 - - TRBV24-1 CATSDLWSDEQFF TGTGCCACCAGTGATTTGTGGAGTGATGAGCAGTTCTTC
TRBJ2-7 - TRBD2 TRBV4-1 CASSLTNLAGVPYEQYF TGCGCCAGCAGCCTAACCAATCTAGCGGGAGTTCCCTACGAGCAGTACTTC